This TCR beta chain was obtained from a study of cytomegalovirus exposure and HLA in healthy donors. Trimming removed 2 bases at V and 0 bases at J, with 5 bases between. Germline CDR1 reads LGHNT; CDR2 reads FRNRAP. The CDR3 is made up of 14 amino acids. Of note for this clone: Its antigen is unknown.

The PCR employed 60 Vbeta primers together with 13 Jbeta primers. The method was immunoSEQ multiplex PCR; TCRdb's version includes in-frame clones alone and lacks a portion of them. The repertoire holds about 160,000 clones, with around 83% as singletons. Overall study findings and caveats: Several V segments, TRBV6-2 and TRBV6-3 among them, could not be told apart and were dropped. Donor immune exposure was known only as CMV serostatus.

The TCR comes from a man in his fifties or sixties in good health and CMV-seropositive. Sequencing was done on a sample of PBMCs. The gene calls are TRBV12-5 and TRBJ1-3; D is unresolved. The DNA of the CDR3 is TGTGCTAGTGGTTTGCGGGACTCTGGAAACACCATATATTTT. This sequence encodes CASGLRDSGNTIYF.